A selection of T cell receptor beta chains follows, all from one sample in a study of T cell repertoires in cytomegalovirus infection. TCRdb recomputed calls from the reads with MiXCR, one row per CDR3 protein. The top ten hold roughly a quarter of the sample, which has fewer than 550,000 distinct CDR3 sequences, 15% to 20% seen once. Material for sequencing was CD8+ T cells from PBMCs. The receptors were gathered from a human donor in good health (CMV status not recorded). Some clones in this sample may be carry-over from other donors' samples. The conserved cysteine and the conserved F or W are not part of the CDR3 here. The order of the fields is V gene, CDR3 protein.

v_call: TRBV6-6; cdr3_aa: ASSYSGGANEQF
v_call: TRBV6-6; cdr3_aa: ASSTGADAF
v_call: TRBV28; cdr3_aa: ASREWGSGTEAF
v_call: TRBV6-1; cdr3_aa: ASSGQRTDFNEKLF
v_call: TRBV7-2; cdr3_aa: ASTGGLSYNSPLH
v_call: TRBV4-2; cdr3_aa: ASSQVELTSGNTIY
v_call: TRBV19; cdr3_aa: ASSMPSYGYT
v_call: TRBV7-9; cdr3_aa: ASAGSEKLF
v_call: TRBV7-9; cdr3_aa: ASSLVSGTDTQY
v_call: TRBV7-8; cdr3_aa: ASSKGRVGNQPQH
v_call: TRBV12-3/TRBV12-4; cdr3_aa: ASSAEESGDEQY
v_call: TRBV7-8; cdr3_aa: ASSLIASGTYNEQF
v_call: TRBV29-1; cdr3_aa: SVGGPYETQY
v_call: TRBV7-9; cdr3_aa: ASSYTEELF
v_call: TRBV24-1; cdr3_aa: ATSDLPGRGADTQY
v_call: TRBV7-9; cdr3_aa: ASSLLSDMNTEAF
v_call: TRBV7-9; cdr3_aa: ASSPDRGYEQY
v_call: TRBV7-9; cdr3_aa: ASSSTGGAETGELF
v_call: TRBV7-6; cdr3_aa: ASSPGTSGRDLSYEQY
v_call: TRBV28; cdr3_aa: ASSSGLLWFQY
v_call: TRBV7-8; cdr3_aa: ASSLIQGEDGNQPQH
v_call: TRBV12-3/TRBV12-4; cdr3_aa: ASSQTNPYNVQF
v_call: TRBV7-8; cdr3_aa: ASSLARTSTDTQY
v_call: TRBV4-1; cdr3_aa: ASRTGTPSTDTQY
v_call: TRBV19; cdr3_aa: ASTPGKVTDTQY
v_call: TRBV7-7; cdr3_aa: ASSPGGADTQY
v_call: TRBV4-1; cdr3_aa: ASSQVLTGGKGTGELF
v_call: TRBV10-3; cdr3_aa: AIMDLRDYGYT
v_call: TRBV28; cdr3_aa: ASSLMATSGSHLSYNEQF
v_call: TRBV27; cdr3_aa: ASSDRGAQPQH
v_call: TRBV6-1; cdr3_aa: ASSAPDREYNEQF
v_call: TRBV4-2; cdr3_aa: ASSQVTRLAGGARKDTQY
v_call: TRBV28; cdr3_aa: ASAGTSGRNEQF
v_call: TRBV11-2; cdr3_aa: ASSRGGGTYEQY
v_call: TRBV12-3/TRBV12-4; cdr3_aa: ASRLSGGPDGTEAF
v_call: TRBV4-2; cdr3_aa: ASSPRGRGGSDTGELF
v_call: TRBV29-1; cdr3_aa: SVELGRNEQY
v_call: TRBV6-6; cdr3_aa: ASSYSIGNSYEQY